Shown below are 2 T cell receptor beta chains from a single sample sequenced in a study of blood T cell repertoires in COVID-19. The protocol was immunoSEQ multiplex PCR, while the TCRdb copy is restricted to in-frame clones and leaves out a portion. This repertoire shows fewer than 350,000 clones, 88% found once; its top ten account for approximately 8.8%. Sequencing was performed on peripheral blood. The receptor set was obtained from a man younger than 35 with active or convalescent COVID-19.

The CDR3 reads CASSLRVGTGVGYTF. In DNA, the CDR3 is TGTGCCAGCAGTTTAAGGGTCGGGACAGGGGTTGGCTACACCTTC. The chain is built from TRBV27 and TRBJ1-2, with 10 bases identical to TRBD1. The trim removed 2 bases at V and 7 bases at J, leaving 7 bases unmatched. The CDR3 length is 15 residues. Germline CDR1 reads MNHEY; CDR2 reads SMNVEV (reference sequence).

The J gene is TRBJ1-2, the V gene TRBV19, with 7 bases matching TRBD1. Germline CDR1 and CDR2: LNHDA and SQIVND (reference sequence). Losses at the gene ends were 1 base for V and 6 bases for J; bases not matched to a gene: 14. CDR3 length: 17 residues. The CDR3 loop is CASSIGPSGTVVDGYTF. For the CDR3, the DNA is TGTGCCAGTAGTATAGGTCCTTCCGGGACAGTGGTGGATGGCTACACCTTC. Filled out from reference TRBV19 and TRBJ1-2, the complete variable domain reads DGGITQSPKYLFRKEGQNVTLSCEQNLNHDAMYWYRQDPGQGLRLIYYSQIVNDFQKGDIAEGYSVSREKKESFPLTVTSAQKNPTAFYLCASSIGPSGTVVDGYTFGSGTRLTVV.